Reported below is one TCR beta chain. The antigen is not known. RNA transcripts yielded amplified TCR beta CDR3 regions. A first-round RT-PCR of the TCR CDR3 used the HTBI primer set. TCRdb recomputed calls from the multiplex PCR reads with MiXCR, one row per CDR3 protein. The profile shows about 570,000 distinct CDR3 sequences, more than 45% of them singletons. Lactation, pregnancy, other autoimmune disease or uncontrolled infection excluded patients. Based on clinical symptoms, serum thyroxine and TRAb, thyroid ultrasound and orbital computed tomography, diagnoses were reached. V was trimmed by 9 bases and J by 4 bases, leaving 16 bases between them. The length of the CDR3 is 15 residues. Germline V CDR1 and CDR2: LNHDA, SQIVND (reference sequence). The data belong to a study of T cells in Graves' hyperthyroidism and ophthalmopathy. Overall study findings and caveats: A model of 13 V-J features distinguished ophthalmopathy from stable hyperthyroidism. Within blood appeared most thyroid clonotypes that had expanded above 0.001.

The chain links TRBV19 to TRBJ2-6, with a tentative D call TRBD2 (5 bases). This receptor was obtained from an adult woman with Graves' disease, either hyperthyroidism or ophthalmopathy (not recorded which). Material for sequencing was peripheral blood or thyroid tissue (not recorded which). The CDR3 loop reads CASDRRGSGANVLTF. CDR3 bases: TGTGCCAGCGATAGACGAGGGTCAGGGGCCAACGTCCTGACTTTC.